This T cell receptor beta chain comes out of a study of Graves' ophthalmopathy and Graves' hyperthyroidism. Overall study context: Peripheral blood was gathered at first diagnosis, ahead of any treatment whatsoever.

Study-level points and caveats: At around 65% sensitivity and approximately 72% specificity, the model predicted progression of the ophthalmopathy.

Among the hyperthyroidism patients, all were newly diagnosed, aged 18 to 65, with under 2 months' duration. This clonotype has a count of ten or more. Its specificity is unknown. The CDR3 is 14 amino acids. Trimming cost V 3 bases and J 5 bases, with 13 bases left between them. CDR1 is MDHEN, CDR2 SYDVKM, per germline. Amplified material comprised TCR beta CDR3 regions derived from RNA transcripts. The first round was an RT-PCR with HTBI primers, and the second round was a multiplex PCR. TCRdb ran MiXCR on the multiplex PCR reads and lists one entry per CDR3 protein. The data hold about 620,000 distinct CDR3 sequences, with 22% observed a single time.

This sequence joins TRBV28 and TRBJ2-5; D unresolved. Sequencing used peripheral blood. This clonotype was sampled from a woman younger than 30 with stable Graves' hyperthyroidism. Some clones in this sample may be carry-over from other donors' samples. The CDR3 loop reads CASSFRSTWETQYF. The DNA of the CDR3 is TGTGCCAGCAGTTTCAGGAGTACGTGGGAGACCCAGTACTTC. Based on the CDR3 plus reference TRBV28 and TRBJ2-5, the full variable domain is DVKVTQSSRYLVKRTGEKVFLECVQDMDHENMFWYRQDPGLGLRLIYFSYDVKMKEKGDIPEGYSVSREKKERFSLILESASTNQTSMYLCASSFRSTWETQYFGPGTRLLVL.